One and the same sample provided the 25 T cell receptor beta chains below, sequenced in a study of T cells after posttransplantation cyclophosphamide. Repertoires were generated with immunoSEQ multiplex PCR, while TCRdb's copy carries only in-frame clones and drops some. The profile covers about 12,000 clones, none occurring a single time. A marrow graft followed busulfan-fludarabine conditioning, with cyclophosphamide on days +3 and +4. The sequences come from PBMCs, collected after allogeneic stem cell transplant with posttransplant cyclophosphamide. The receptors shown here come from a female patient in her 40s who received an allogeneic stem cell transplant from an unrelated donor, was CMV-positive, and had acute GVHD only. T cells may partly derive from the graft donor.

The chain joins TRBV11-2 to TRBJ2-3, with 14 bases that match TRBD2. The CDR3 sequence is 16 residues long. Germline V gene data show CDR1 as SGHAT and CDR2 as FQNNGV. J gave up 5 bases and V 5 bases, and 6 bases lay outside the gene matches. The CDR3 is CASSGRLAGGLDTQYF. The CDR3 DNA follows: TGTGCCAGCAGCGGACGACTAGCGGGGGGGTTAGATACGCAGTATTTT.

The sample holds many counts of this clone. The CDR3 protein is CASSSQREGREQYF. The CDR3 bases are TGTGCCAGCAGCTCGCAGCGGGAGGGTCGCGAGCAGTACTTC. The V call is TRBV9, the J call TRBJ2-7; 10 bases match TRBD2. The V gene's germline CDR1 is SGDLS and CDR2 YYNGEE. Unmatched junction bases numbered 7, after V lost 4 bases and J lost 6 bases. This CDR3 spans 14 amino acids.

This clone was seen many times. The J gene is TRBJ1-3, the V gene TRBV7-3; D gene uncertain. This CDR3 region has 15 residues. V was pared by 3 bases and J by 0 bases, with 9 bases between. The germline V gene encodes CDR1 SGHTA and CDR2 FQGTGA. The CDR3 spells CASSFSGDSGNTIYF. The DNA of the CDR3 is TGTGCCAGCAGCTTTTCGGGTGACTCTGGAAACACCATATATTTT.

In its sample, this clone was seen many times. This sequence joins TRBV7-2 and TRBJ1-3, with 10 bases fitting TRBD1. The CDR3 consists of 17 residues. CDR1 and CDR2 (germline): SGHTA, FQGNSA. After removal of 8 bases from V and 1 base from J, the junction contained 11 bases not matched to a gene. The CDR3 nucleotides read TGTGCCAGCGGAGGACGACAGGGGGCCTTGTCTGGAAACACCATATATTTT. Translation: CASGGRQGALSGNTIYF.

This clone was detected many times. This chain uses TRBV7-8 with TRBJ1-5; tentative D call: TRBD1 (5 bases). The CDR3 extends over 13 amino acids. Deletions cut 5 bases from V and 5 bases from J, with 10 bases between. From germline, CDR1 is SGHVS and CDR2 FQNEAQ. This chain's CDR3 is CASSSSRDQPQHF. The CDR3 nucleotides read TGTGCCAGCAGCAGTAGCAGGGATCAGCCCCAGCATTTT.

This clone was detected ten times or more. The chain joins TRBV30 to TRBJ1-5, with 7 nucleotides matching TRBD1. Germline-derived CDR1 and CDR2 are GTSNPN and SVGIG (reference sequence). The trim removed 3 bases at V and 0 bases at J, leaving 5 bases unmatched. The CDR3 contains 15 residues. Written as DNA, the CDR3 is TGTGCCTGGAGCCGGGGACAGCCTAGCAATCAGCCCCAGCATTTT. It translates to CAWSRGQPSNQPQHF.

This clone was seen at least ten times. The rearrangement links TRBV10-3 to TRBJ2-7; the D is unclear. The CDR3 runs 13 residues. The germline V and J ends were trimmed by 5 bases and 0 bases, with 8 bases remaining between them. The germline V gene has CDR1 ENHRY and CDR2 SYGVKD. CDR3 sequence (DNA): TGTGCCATCAGTCCCCTCTCCTCCTACGAGCAGTACTTC. It codes for CAISPLSSYEQYF.

This clone was counted a few times. The chain is built from TRBV27 and TRBJ2-5; the match to TRBD2 covers 10 bases. The J call is doubtful: the DNA matches TRBJ2-7 better. This CDR3 contains 14 residues. CDR1 is MNHEY and CDR2 is SMNVEV in the germline V gene (reference sequence). The CDR3 here is CASSSSGGPYEQYF. The DNA of the CDR3 is TGTGCCAGCAGTTCTAGCGGGGGTCCATACGAGCAGTACTTC.

This clone has ten or more counts. The gene calls are TRBV5-1 and TRBJ2-2, with D perhaps TRBD1 (6 bases). The ends were cut back, 1 base at V and 0 bases at J, with 13 bases in the middle. This CDR3 comprises 17 residues. Germline loops: CDR1 SGHRS, CDR2 YFSETQ. The CDR3 coding sequence is TGCGCCAGCAGCTTGACCCCCTGGACAGCGAACACCGGGGAGCTGTTTTTT. Its translation: CASSLTPWTANTGELFF.

This clone showed up many times. This chain joins TRBV6-5 and TRBJ2-4, with a possible D match to TRBD2 (6 bases). This CDR3 has 13 amino acids. The germline V and J ends were trimmed by 6 bases and 11 bases, with 17 bases remaining between them. Germline V gene lookup returns CDR1 MNHEY and CDR2 SVGAGI. The CDR3 region has the DNA TGTGCCAGCAGGGGACTGGGTCAGGGCGTTCAGTACTTC. Its protein is CASRGLGQGVQYF.

In this sample, this clone turned up many times. The chain uses TRBV7-9 and TRBJ2-7; 9 nucleotides agree with TRBD1. Germline-derived CDR1 and CDR2 are SEHNR and FQNEAQ (reference sequence). This CDR3 has 14 residues. Trimming removed 7 bases from V and 4 bases from J; junction bases left unmatched: 8. The DNA of the CDR3 is TGTGCCAGCACCCTGGACAGGGGAATATACGAGCAGTACTTC. Amino acid sequence: CASTLDRGIYEQYF. The full variable domain, with the rest looked up from reference TRBV7-9 and TRBJ2-7, is DTGVSQNPRHKITKRGQNVTFRCDPISEHNRLYWYRQTLGQGPEFLTYFQNEAQLEKSRLLSDRFSAERPKGSFSTLEIQRTEQGDSAMYLCASTLDRGIYEQYFGPGTRLTVT.

In its sample, this clone was seen many times. This rearrangement joins TRBV10-3 to TRBJ2-7, with 8 bases aligning to TRBD2. Germline V lookup: CDR1 ENHRY, CDR2 SYGVKD. The CDR3 consists of 16 residues. Trimming took 10 bases from V and 2 from J; bases not matched to a gene: 16. CDR3 DNA sequence: TGTGCCAGCGGGGGGCGGGAGTCCGCCAACCCCTACGAGCAGTACTTC. This gives the protein CASGGRESANPYEQYF.

This clone has ten or more counts. The J gene is TRBJ1-5, the V gene TRBV10-3, with D possibly being TRBD1 (6 bases). With 0 bases removed from V and 1 base from J, the gap between germline ends came to 7 bases. CDR1 and CDR2 from the germline V gene are ENHRY and SYGVKD. The CDR3 loop spans 15 amino acids. CDR3 DNA sequence: TGTGCCATCAGTGAGTCAACAGGGAGCAATCAGCCCCAGCATTTT. Amino acids: CAISESTGSNQPQHF.

The gene calls are TRBV27 and TRBJ1-5, with 8 bases aligning to TRBD1. Germline values: CDR1 MNHEY, CDR2 SMNVEV (reference sequence). V gave up 4 bases and J gave up 4 bases; unmatched junction bases: 15. This CDR3 contains 18 residues. CDR3 nucleotides: TGTGCCAGCAGTTCCACCGGGACAGGATTGGGTCCGAATCAGCCCCAGCATTTT. It yields the protein CASSSTGTGLGPNQPQHF.

This clone has a count of ten or more. V gene TRBV25-1 combines with J gene TRBJ1-2, with 9 bases that match TRBD1. V was pared by 9 bases and J by 3 bases, with 5 bases of the junction left unmatched. This CDR3 region has 13 residues. Germline CDR1 and CDR2: MGHDK and SYGVNS. Written as DNA, the CDR3 is TGTGCCAGTCACAGGGGGCACGACTATGGCTACACCTTC. It encodes CASHRGHDYGYTF.

In this sample, this clone turned up a few times. The chain combines TRBV28 with TRBJ1-2; 9 nucleotides line up with TRBD1. Germline values: CDR1 MDHEN, CDR2 SYDVKM. The CDR3 is made up of 15 amino acids. V shed 8 bases and J 3 bases; nucleotides not matched to a gene: 10. This chain's CDR3 is CASRQGGGQDYGYTF. DNA of the CDR3: TGTGCCAGCCGACAGGGGGGGGGTCAGGACTATGGCTACACCTTC.

This clone was observed at least ten times. The chain links TRBV21-1 to TRBJ2-7; the listed D gene, TRBD2, was not tested against the DNA. TRBV21-1 is termed a pseudogene. This CDR3 spans 19 amino acids. CDR3 amino acids: CASSKALTGGLPHSYEQYV. DNA for the CDR3: TGTGCCAGCAGCAAAGCCTTAACGGGGGGACTACCCCACAGCTACGAGCAGTACGTC.

This clone was detected ten times or more. The genes are TRBV4-2 and TRBJ2-5; 9 nucleotides align to TRBD2. The CDR3 is 15 amino acids. Germline values: CDR1 LGHNA, CDR2 YNFKEQ. Germline trimming cut 5 bases from V and 2 bases from J; bases unmatched to any gene: 6. CDR3 nucleotide sequence: TGTGCCAGCAGCTTGGTTCTAGCGGGACAAGAGACCCAGTACTTC. Residues: CASSLVLAGQETQYF.

This clone was found many times. This sequence joins TRBV5-1 and TRBJ2-1, with a possible D match to TRBD1 (6 bases). The V end lost 2 bases, the J end lost 0 bases, and 9 bases lay between the germline ends. CDR1 and CDR2 (germline): SGHRS, YFSETQ. This CDR3 has 15 amino acids. CDR3 DNA: TGCGCCAGCAGCTTCACAGGGCCCTCCTACAATGAGCAGTTCTTC. It specifies CASSFTGPSYNEQFF.

This clone showed up many times. At one end the junction does not follow the germline gene, possibly because of a read error. The chain combines TRBV4-3 with TRBJ2-3; D might be TRBD2 (5 bases). The CDR3 covers 15 residues. Germline V gives CDR1 LGHNA, CDR2 YSLEER. CDR3 DNA sequence: TGCGCCAGCAGTGTCAGCGGCCCTAACGCAGATACGCAGTGTTTT. Amino acid sequence: CASSVSGPNADTQCF.

This clone occurred many times. This chain uses TRBV28 with TRBJ2-3; D might be TRBD1 (5 bases). The CDR3 has 15 residues. Germline-derived CDR1 and CDR2 are MDHEN and SYDVKM. V lost 2 bases to trimming and J lost 4 bases, with 13 bases between them. The CDR3 loop is CASSLLGAASDTQYF. The CDR3 nucleotides are TGTGCCAGCAGTTTACTAGGGGCGGCGTCAGATACGCAGTATTTT.

There are a few counts of this clone. The V call is TRBV7-2, the J call TRBJ1-2; 7 bases fit TRBD1. The trim removed 0 bases at V and 5 bases at J, leaving 6 bases unmatched. CDR3 length equals 15 residues. The germline CDR1 and CDR2 sequences are SGHTA and FQGNSA. DNA of the CDR3: TGTGCCAGCAGCTTAGCAGGGGGCGAGCCATATGGCTACACCTTC. Its translation is CASSLAGGEPYGYTF.

The V gene is TRBV7-9, the J gene TRBJ1-1; D is perhaps TRBD1 (5 bases). The CDR3 spans 16 residues. Germline CDR1 SEHNR, CDR2 FQNEAQ (reference sequence). Trimming removed 1 base at V and 6 bases at J, with 18 bases between. DNA of the CDR3: TGTGCCAGCAGCTTAGGGGGCGGAGGGGATGGGGCTGAAGCTTTCTTT. Translated, it gives CASSLGGGGDGAEAFF. Full variable domain (rest looked up from reference TRBV7-9 and TRBJ1-1): DTGVSQNPRHKITKRGQNVTFRCDPISEHNRLYWYRQTLGQGPEFLTYFQNEAQLEKSRLLSDRFSAERPKGSFSTLEIQRTEQGDSAMYLCASSLGGGGDGAEAFFGQGTRLTVV.

This clone was counted a few times. The chain couples TRBV4-1 to TRBJ2-7, with TRBD1 as a possible D gene (5 bases). Trimming stripped 0 bases from V and 3 bases from J, with 12 bases between. The CDR3 covers 15 residues. The germline CDR1 and CDR2 sequences are MGHRA and YSYEKL. CDR3 DNA sequence: TGCGCCAGCAGCCAAGAGGGGCTAGACAACTACGAGCAGTACTTC. It encodes CASSQEGLDNYEQYF.

This clone was detected a few times. The chain links TRBV14 to TRBJ2-7, with TRBD2 matching 12 bases. The CDR3 is 15 amino acids. V was clipped by 1 base and J by 3 bases; unmatched bases: 1. CDR1 and CDR2 from the germline V gene are SGHDN and FVKESK. CDR3 DNA sequence: TGTGCCAGCAGCCAAGGGACTAGCGGGGTCTACGAGCAGTACGTC. Translating it yields CASSQGTSGVYEQYV.